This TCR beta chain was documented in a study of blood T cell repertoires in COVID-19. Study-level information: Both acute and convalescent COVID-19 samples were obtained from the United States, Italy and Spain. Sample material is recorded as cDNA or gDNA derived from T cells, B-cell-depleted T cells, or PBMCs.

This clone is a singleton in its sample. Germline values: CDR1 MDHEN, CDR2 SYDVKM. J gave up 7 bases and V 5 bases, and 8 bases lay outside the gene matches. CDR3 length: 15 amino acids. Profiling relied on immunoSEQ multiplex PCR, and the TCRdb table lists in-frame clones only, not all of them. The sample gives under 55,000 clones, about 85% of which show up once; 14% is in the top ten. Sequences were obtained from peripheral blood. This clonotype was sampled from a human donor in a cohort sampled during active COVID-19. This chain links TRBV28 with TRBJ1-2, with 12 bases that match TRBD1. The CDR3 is CASSGPGTGGFGYTF. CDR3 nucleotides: TGTGCCAGCAGTGGTCCCGGGACAGGGGGCTTTGGCTACACCTTC.